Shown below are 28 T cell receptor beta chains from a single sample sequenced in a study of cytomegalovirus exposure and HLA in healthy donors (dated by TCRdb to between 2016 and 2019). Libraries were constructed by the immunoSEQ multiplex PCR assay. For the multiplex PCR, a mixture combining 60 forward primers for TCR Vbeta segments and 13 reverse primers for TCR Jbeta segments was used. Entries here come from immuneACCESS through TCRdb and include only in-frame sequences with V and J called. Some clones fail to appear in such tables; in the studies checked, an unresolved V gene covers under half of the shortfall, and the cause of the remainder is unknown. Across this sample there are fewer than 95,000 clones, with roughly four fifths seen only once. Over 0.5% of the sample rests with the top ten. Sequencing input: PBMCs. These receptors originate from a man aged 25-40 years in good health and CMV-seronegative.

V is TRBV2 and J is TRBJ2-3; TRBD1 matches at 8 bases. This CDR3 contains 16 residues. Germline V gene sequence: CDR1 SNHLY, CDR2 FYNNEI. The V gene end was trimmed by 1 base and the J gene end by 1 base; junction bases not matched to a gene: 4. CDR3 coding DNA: TGTGCCAGCAGTGAAGAAGGGACAGGCGGCACAGATACGCAGTATTTT. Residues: CASSEEGTGGTDTQYF.

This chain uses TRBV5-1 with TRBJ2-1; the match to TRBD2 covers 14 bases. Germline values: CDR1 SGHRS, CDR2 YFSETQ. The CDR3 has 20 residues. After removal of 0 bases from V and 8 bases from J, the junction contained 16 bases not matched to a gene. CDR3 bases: TGCGCCAGCAGCTTGGACGGGACTAGCGGGAGAGGGGGATATGGGGATGAGCAGTTCTTC. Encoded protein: CASSLDGTSGRGGYGDEQFF.

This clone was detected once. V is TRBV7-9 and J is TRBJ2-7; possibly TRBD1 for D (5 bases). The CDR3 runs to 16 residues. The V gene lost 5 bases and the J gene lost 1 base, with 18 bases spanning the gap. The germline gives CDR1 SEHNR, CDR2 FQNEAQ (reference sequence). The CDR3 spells CASSQGAGLMSYEQYV. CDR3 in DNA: TGTGCCAGCAGCCAAGGTGCAGGGTTAATGTCCTACGAGCAGTACGTC.

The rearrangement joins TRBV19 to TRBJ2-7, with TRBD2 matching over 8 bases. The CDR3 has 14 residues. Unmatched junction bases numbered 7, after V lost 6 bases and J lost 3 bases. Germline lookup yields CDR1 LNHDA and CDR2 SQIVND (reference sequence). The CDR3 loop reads CASSSSGGYYEQYF. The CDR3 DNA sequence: TGTGCCAGTAGCTCCAGCGGGGGCTACTACGAGCAGTACTTC.

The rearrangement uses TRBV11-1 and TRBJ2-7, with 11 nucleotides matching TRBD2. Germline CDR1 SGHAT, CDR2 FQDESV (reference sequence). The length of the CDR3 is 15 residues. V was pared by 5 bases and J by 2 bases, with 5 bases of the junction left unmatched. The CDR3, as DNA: TGTGCCAGCAGCCGAGGGACTAGCGGACCCTACGAGCAGTACGTC. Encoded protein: CASSRGTSGPYEQYV.

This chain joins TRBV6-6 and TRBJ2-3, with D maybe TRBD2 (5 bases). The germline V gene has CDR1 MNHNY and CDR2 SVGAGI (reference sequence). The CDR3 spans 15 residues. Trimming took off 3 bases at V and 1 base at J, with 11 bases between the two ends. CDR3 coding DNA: TGTGCCAGCAGTTATAAGCTAGCAGGCACAGATACGCAGTATTTT. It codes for CASSYKLAGTDTQYF.

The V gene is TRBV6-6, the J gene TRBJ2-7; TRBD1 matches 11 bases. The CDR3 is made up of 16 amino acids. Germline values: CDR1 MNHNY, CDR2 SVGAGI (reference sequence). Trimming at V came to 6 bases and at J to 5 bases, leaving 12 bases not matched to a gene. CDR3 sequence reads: CASRPAQVDRGHEQYF. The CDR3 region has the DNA TGTGCCAGCAGACCCGCGCAAGTGGACAGGGGGCACGAGCAGTACTTC.

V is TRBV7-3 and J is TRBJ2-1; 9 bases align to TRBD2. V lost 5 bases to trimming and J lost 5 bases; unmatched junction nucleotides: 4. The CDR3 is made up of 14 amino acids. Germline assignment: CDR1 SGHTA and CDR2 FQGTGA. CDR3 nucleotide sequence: TGTGCCAGCAGCGGCGGGGGGGTGAACAATGAGCAGTTCTTC. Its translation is CASSGGGVNNEQFF.

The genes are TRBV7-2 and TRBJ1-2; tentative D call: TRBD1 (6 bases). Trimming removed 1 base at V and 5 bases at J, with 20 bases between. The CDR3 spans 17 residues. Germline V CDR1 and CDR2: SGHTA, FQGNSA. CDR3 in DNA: TGTGCCAGCAGCTTAGATTCAGGGGACGGCCGCGCGTATGGCTACACCTTC. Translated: CASSLDSGDGRAYGYTF.

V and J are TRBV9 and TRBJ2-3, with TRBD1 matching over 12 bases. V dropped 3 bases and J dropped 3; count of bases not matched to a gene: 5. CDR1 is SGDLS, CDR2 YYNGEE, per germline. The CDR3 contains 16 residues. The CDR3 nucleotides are TGTGCCAGCAGCGAAGGGACAGGGGGCTTGACAGATACGCAGTATTTT. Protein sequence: CASSEGTGGLTDTQYF.

The CDR3 is CASSVLLAHNEQFF. CDR3 nucleotides: TGCGCCAGCAGTGTTCTACTAGCCCACAATGAGCAGTTCTTC. This chain joins TRBV10-1 and TRBJ2-1; possible D gene TRBD2, 6 bases. Per germline, CDR1 WNHNN and CDR2 SYGVQD (reference sequence). Trimming pared 4 bases from V and 5 bases from J, leaving 12 bases between. CDR3 size: 14 residues.

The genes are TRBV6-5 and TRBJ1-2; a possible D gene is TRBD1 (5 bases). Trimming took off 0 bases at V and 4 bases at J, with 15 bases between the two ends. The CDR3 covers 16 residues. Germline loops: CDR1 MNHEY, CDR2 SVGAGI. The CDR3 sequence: CASSYSRVRGSYGYTF. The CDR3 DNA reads TGTGCCAGCAGTTACTCCAGGGTACGTGGGTCCTATGGCTACACCTTC.

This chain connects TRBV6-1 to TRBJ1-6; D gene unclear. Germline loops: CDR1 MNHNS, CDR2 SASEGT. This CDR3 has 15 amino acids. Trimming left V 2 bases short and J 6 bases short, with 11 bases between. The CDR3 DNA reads TGTGCCAGCAGTGAACTGGAGGGTGGTAATTCACCCCTCCACTTT. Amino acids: CASSELEGGNSPLHF.

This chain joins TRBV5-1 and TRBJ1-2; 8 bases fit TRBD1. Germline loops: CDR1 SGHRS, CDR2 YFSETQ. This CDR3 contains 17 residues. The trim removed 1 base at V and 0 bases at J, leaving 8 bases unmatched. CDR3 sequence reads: CASSLIGQGGSNYGYTF. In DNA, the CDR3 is TGCGCCAGCAGCTTGATAGGACAGGGAGGATCTAACTATGGCTACACCTTC.

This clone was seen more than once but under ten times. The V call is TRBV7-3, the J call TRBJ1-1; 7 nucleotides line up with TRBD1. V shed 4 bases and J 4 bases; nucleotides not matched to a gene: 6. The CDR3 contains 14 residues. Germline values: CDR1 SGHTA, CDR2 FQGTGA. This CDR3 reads CASSSGTAGTEAFF. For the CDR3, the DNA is TGTGCCAGCAGCTCAGGGACAGCTGGCACTGAAGCTTTCTTT.

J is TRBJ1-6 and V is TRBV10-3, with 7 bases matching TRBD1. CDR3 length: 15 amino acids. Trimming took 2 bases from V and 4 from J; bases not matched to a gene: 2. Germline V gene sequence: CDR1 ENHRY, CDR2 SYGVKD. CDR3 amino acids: CAISEGGQYNSPLHF. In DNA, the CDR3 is TGTGCCATCAGTGAGGGGGGACAGTATAATTCACCCCTCCACTTT.

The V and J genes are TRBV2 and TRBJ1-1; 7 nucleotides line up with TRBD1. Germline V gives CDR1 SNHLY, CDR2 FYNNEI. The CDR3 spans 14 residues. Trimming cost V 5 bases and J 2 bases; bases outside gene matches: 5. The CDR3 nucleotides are TGTGCCAGCAGTAAACAGGGGCGCAACACTGAAGCTTTCTTT. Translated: CASSKQGRNTEAFF.

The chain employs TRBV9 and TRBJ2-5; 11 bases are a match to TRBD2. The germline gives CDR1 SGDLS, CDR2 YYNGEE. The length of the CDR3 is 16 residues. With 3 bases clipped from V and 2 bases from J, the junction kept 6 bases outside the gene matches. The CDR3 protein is CASSGDLAGGQETQYF. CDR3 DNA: TGTGCCAGCAGCGGAGACCTAGCGGGGGGACAAGAGACCCAGTACTTC.

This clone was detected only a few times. CDR3 protein: CASSLVITEAFF. The CDR3 nucleotides are TGTGCCAGCAGTCTAGTTATCACTGAAGCTTTCTTT. V is TRBV6-1 and J is TRBJ1-1, with no clear D. This CDR3 spans 12 amino acids. Trimming shortened V by 5 bases and J by 4 bases, and 8 bases separated the two germline ends. Germline V CDR1 and CDR2: MNHNS, SASEGT.

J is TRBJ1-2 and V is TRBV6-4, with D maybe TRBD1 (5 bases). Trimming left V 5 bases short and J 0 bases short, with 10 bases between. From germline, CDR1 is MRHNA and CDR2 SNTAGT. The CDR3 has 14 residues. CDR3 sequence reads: CASSPTETNYGYTF. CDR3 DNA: TGTGCCAGCAGTCCGACAGAGACTAACTATGGCTACACCTTC.

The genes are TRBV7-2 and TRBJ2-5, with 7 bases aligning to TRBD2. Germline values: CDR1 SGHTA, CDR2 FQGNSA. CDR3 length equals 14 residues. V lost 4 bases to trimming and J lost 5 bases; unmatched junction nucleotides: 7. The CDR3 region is CASSSILAIETQYF. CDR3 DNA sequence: TGTGCCAGCAGCTCCATACTAGCGATCGAGACCCAGTACTTC.

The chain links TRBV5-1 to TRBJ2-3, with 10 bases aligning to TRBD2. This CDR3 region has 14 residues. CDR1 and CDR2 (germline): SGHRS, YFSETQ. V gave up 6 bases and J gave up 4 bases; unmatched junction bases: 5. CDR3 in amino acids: CASMSSGSSDTQYF. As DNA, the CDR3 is TGCGCCAGCATGTCTAGCGGGAGCTCAGATACGCAGTATTTT.

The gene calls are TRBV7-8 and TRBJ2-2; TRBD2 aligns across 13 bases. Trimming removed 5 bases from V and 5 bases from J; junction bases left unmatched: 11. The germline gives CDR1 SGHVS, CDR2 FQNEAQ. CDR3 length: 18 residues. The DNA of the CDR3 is TGTGCCAGCAGCCATGGAGGACTAGCGGGAGTACGGACCGGGGAGCTGTTTTTT. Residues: CASSHGGLAGVRTGELFF. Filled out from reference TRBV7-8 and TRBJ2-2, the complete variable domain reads GAGVSQSPRYKVAKRGQDVALRCDPISGHVSLFWYQQALGQGPEFLTYFQNEAQLDKSGLPSDRFFAERPEGSVSTLKIQRTQQEDSAVYLCASSHGGLAGVRTGELFFGEGSRLTVL.

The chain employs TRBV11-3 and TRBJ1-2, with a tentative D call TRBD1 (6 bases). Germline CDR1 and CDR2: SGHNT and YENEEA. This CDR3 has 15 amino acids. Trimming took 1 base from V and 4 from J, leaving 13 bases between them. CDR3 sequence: CASSLVGQIPYGYTF. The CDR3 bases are TGTGCCAGCAGCTTAGTAGGACAGATACCCTATGGCTACACCTTC.

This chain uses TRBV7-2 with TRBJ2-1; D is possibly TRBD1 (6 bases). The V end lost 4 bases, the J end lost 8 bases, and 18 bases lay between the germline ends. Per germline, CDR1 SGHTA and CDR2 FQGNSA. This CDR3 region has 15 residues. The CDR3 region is CASSSGQIQFDEQFF. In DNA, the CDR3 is TGTGCCAGCAGCTCCGGACAGATTCAGTTCGATGAGCAGTTCTTC. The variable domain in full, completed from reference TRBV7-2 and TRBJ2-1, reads GAGVSQSPSNKVTEKGKDVELRCDPISGHTALYWYRQSLGQGLEFLIYFQGNSAPDKSGLPSDRFSAERTGGSVSTLTIQRTQQEDSAVYLCASSSGQIQFDEQFFGPGTRLTVL.

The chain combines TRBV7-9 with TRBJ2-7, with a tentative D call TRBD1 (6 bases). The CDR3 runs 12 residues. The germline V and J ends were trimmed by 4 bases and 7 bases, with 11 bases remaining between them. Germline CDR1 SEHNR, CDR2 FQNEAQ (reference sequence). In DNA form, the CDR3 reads TGTGCCAGCAGCTCAGGGGCAGGGGAGCAGTACGTC. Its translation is CASSSGAGEQYV.

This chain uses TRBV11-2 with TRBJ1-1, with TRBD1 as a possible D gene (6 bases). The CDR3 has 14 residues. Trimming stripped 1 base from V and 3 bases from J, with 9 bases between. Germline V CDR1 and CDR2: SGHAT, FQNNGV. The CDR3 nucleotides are TGTGCCAGCAGCTTAGTCTCAGGGGACACTGAAGCTTTCTTT. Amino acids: CASSLVSGDTEAFF.

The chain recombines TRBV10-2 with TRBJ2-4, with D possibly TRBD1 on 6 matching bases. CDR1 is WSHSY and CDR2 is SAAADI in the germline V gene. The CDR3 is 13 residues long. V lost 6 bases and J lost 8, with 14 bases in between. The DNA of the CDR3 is TGCGCCAGCAGCGACACAGGGACGCACATTCAGTACTTC. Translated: CASSDTGTHIQYF.